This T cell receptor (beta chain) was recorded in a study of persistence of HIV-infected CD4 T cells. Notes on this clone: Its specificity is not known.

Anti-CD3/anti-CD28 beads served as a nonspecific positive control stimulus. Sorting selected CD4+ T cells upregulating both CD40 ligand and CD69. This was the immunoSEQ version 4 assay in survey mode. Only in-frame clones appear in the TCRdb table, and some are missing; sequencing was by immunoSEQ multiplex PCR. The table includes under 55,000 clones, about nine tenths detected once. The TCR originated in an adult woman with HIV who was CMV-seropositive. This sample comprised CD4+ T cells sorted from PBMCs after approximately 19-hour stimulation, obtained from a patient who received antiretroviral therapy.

The CDR3 sequence: CASSPQPAAAAEAFF. In DNA, the CDR3 is TGTGCCAGCTCACCACAGCCGGCCGCCGCCGCTGAAGCTTTCTTT. The rearrangement joins TRBV18 to TRBJ1-1; D call uncertain. Per the germline V gene, CDR1 is KGHSH and CDR2 is LQKENI. The CDR3 spans 15 residues. The V end lost 1 base, the J end lost 6 bases, and 15 bases lay between the germline ends.